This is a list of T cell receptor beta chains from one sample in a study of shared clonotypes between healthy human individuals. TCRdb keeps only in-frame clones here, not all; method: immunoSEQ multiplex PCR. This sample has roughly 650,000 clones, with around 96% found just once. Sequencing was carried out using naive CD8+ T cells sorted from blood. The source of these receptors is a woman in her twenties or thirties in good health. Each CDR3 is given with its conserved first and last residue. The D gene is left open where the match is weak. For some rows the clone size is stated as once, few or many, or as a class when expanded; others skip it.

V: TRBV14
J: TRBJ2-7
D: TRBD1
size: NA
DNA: TGTGCCAGCAGCCAGGGGACAGGGACGGGGCAGTACTTC
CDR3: CASSQGTGTGQYF

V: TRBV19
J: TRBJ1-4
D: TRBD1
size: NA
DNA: TGTGCCAGTAGTGTAACAGGGGCCCAGGTAGCTAATGAAAAACTGTTTTTT
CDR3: CASSVTGAQVANEKLFF

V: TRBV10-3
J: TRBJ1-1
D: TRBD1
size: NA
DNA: TGTGCCATCAGTGCAGGACAGGGGAGTCAAACTGAAGCTTTCTTT
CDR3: CAISAGQGSQTEAFF

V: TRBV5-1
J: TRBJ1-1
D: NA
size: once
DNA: TGCGCCAGCAGCTTGGCCCTGTCGGGGAGGCGGACTGAAGCTTTCTTT
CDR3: CASSLALSGRRTEAFF

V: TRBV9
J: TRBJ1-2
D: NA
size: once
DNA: TGTGCCAGCAGCCCCGACTCCCTTGGAAATGGCTACACCTTC
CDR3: CASSPDSLGNGYTF

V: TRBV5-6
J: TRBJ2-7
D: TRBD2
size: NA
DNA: TGTGCCAGCAGCTTAAGGGCAGGGAGGGTGCGCGAGCAGTACTTC
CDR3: CASSLRAGRVREQYF

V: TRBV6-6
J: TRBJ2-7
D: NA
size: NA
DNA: TGTGCCAGCCTAGGGGGGGGGTCCTACGAGCAGTACTTC
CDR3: CASLGGGSYEQYF

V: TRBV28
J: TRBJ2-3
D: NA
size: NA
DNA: TGTGCCAGCAGTTTACAAGGCCCCGCGACGGATACGCAGTATTTT
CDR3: CASSLQGPATDTQYF

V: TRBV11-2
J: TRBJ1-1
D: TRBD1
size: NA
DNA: TGTGCCAGCAGCAAGGGGGCGGGACAGCCGAACACTGAAGCTTTCTTT
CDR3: CASSKGAGQPNTEAFF

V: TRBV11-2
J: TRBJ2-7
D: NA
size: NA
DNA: TGTGCCAGCAGCGATAGACAGGCCCCCTACGAGCAGTACTTC
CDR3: CASSDRQAPYEQYF

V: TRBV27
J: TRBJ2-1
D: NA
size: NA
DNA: TGTGCCAGCAGTCCCCACGCGGGTGAGCAGTTCTTC
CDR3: CASSPHAGEQFF

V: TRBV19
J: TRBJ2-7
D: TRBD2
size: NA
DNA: TGTGCCAGTAGTTATAGCGGGAGGGGCAACGAGCAGTACTTC
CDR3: CASSYSGRGNEQYF

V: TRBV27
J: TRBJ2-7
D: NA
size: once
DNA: TGTGCCAGCAGTTTCCAGGGGTCGGCCTACGAGCAGTACTTC
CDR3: CASSFQGSAYEQYF

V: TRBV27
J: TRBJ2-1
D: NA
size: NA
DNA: TGTGCCAGCAGTTCTCCGGTGGGGCGGACCTACAATGAGCAGTTCTTC
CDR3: CASSSPVGRTYNEQFF

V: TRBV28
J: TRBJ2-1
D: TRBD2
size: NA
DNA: TGTGCCAGCAGTTTCGGGCTAGCGGGAATGAATGAGCAGTTCTTC
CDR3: CASSFGLAGMNEQFF

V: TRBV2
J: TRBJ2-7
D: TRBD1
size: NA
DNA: TGTGCCAGCAGGCACAGGGGCTCCTACGAGCAGTACTTC
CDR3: CASRHRGSYEQYF

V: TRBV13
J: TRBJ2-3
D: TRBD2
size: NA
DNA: TGTGCCAGCAGCCCGACGGGGACTACCGACACAGATACGCAGTATTTT
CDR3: CASSPTGTTDTDTQYF

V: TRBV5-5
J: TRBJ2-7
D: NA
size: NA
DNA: TGTGCCAGCAGTTCTAACTACGAGCAGTACTTC
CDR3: CASSSNYEQYF

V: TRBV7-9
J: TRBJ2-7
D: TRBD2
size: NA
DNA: TGTGCCAGCAGACCCGGGACTAGCGCTTCCTACGAGCAGTACTTC
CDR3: CASRPGTSASYEQYF

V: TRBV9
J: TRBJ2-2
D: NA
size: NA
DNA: TGTGCCAGCTCGCGGAACACCGGGGAGCTGTTTTTT
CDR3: CASSRNTGELFF

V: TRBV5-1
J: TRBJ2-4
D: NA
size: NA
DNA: TGCGCCAGCTCCGACAGCCTAAACATTCAGTACTTC
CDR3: CASSDSLNIQYF

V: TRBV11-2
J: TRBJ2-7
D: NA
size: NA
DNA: TGTGCCAGCAGAACAGGTGCCTACGAGCAGTACTTC
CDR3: CASRTGAYEQYF

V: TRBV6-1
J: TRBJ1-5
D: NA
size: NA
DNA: TGTGCCAGCAGCTTCTACCAGGGGTCTATTCAGCCCCAGCATTTT
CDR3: CASSFYQGSIQPQHF

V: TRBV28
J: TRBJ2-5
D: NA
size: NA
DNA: TGTGCCAGCAGCCAGAGACTTGAAAGGGAGACCCAGTACTTC
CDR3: CASSQRLERETQYF

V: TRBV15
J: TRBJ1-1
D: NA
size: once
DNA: TGTGCCACCAGCAGAGGAGGGGGAAAGGCTGAAGCTTTCTTT
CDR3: CATSRGGGKAEAFF

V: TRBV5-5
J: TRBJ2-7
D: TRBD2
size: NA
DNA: TGTGCCAGCAGCCCGGTAGCGGGAGTTGAGCAGTACTTC
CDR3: CASSPVAGVEQYF

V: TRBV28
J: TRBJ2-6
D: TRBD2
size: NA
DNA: TGTGCCAGCACCACCGCCGGCGGGGGATCCGGGGCCAACGTCCTGACTTTC
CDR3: CASTTAGGGSGANVLTF

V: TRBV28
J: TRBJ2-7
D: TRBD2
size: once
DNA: TGTGCCAGCAGTTCCAGACTAGCCACCTACGAGCAGTACTTC
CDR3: CASSSRLATYEQYF

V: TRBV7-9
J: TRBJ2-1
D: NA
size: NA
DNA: TGTGCCAGCAGCTTTTCGAGCAGCAATGAGCAGTTCTTC
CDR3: CASSFSSSNEQFF

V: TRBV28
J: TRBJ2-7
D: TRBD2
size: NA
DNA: TGTGCCAGCAGTTTACTAGCGGAAGGAACCTACGAGCAGTACTTC
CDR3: CASSLLAEGTYEQYF

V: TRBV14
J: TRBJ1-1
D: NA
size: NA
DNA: TGTGCCAGCAGCCAAGATTTTCGGGGGTTAATGAACACTGAAGCTTTCTTT
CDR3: CASSQDFRGLMNTEAFF

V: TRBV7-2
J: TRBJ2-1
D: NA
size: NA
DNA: TGTGCCAGCAGCCGATCTAACTACTATGTCTACAATGAGCAGTTCTTC
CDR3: CASSRSNYYVYNEQFF

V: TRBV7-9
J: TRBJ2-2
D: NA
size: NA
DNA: TGTGCCAGCAGCTCTCCGCATAACACCGGGGAGCTGTTTTTT
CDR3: CASSSPHNTGELFF

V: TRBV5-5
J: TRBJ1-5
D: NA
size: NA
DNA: TGTGCCAGCAGCTTGGATTCCTGGCCCCAGCATTTT
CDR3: CASSLDSWPQHF

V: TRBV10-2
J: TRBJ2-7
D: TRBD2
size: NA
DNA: TGCGCCAGCGCGGGGGTCTCCTACGAGCAGTACTTC
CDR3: CASAGVSYEQYF

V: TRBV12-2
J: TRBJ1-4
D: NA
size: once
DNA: TGTGCAAGTCGCTTAGAATCTGACCCCGGCCGGCCTTCAACTAATGAAAAACTGTTTTTT
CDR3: CASRLESDPGRPSTNEKLFF

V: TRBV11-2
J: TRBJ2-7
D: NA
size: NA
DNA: TGTGCCAGCAGGCGGACAGAGTCTCTCTACGAGCAGTACTTC
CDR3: CASRRTESLYEQYF

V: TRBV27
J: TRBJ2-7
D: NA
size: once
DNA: TGTGCCAGCAGTTTATTTGATACCTCAAGCGAGCAGTACTTC
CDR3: CASSLFDTSSEQYF

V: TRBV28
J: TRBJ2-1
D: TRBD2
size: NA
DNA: TGTGCCAGCAGTTTATGGCTAGCGGGGACCTACAATGAGCAGTTCTTC
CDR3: CASSLWLAGTYNEQFF

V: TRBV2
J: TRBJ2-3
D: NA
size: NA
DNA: TGTGCCAGCCTATCCGGGCAGATGAGCACAGATACGCAGTATTTT
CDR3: CASLSGQMSTDTQYF

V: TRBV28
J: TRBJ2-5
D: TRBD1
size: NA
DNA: TGTGCCAGCAACTCCGTTAGACAGGGACCAGAGACCCAGTACTTC
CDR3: CASNSVRQGPETQYF

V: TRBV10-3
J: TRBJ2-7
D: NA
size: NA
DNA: TGTGCCATCTGGGCAGGAGGATTATCCTACGAGCAGTACTTC
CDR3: CAIWAGGLSYEQYF

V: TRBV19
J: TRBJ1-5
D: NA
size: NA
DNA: TGTGCCAGTAGTAAACCCGGGACACAAAATCAGCCCCAGCATTTT
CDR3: CASSKPGTQNQPQHF

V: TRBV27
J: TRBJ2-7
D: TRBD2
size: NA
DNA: TGTGCCAGCAGACCGGGACTAGCTCTTTCCTACGAGCAGTACTTC
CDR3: CASRPGLALSYEQYF

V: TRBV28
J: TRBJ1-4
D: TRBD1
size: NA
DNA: TGTGCCAGCAGTTTATCGGGCAGGGGGGAAGAAAAACTGTTTTTT
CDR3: CASSLSGRGEEKLFF

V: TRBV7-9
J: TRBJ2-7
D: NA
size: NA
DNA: TGTGCCAGCAGCTTAGCGCCTGGAAGCGAGCAGTACTTC
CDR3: CASSLAPGSEQYF

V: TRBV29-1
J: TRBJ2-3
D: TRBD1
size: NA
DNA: TGCAGCGTTGTGGGACAGGGCACAGATACGCAGTATTTT
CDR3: CSVVGQGTDTQYF